This T cell receptor (beta chain) appears in the sequencing data of a study of blood T cell repertoires in COVID-19. Germline V gives CDR1 MNHEY, CDR2 SVGAGI. CDR3 length: 14 amino acids. V was cut by 0 bases and J by 8 bases, with 10 bases left in between. In the original analysis: Scientists estimated how many nucleated cells there were by amplifying reference gene primers. Generated by immunoSEQ multiplex PCR, the TCRdb table keeps only in-frame clones and is missing some. The DNA gave D and trimming, while V, J and clone size come from that table. The sample lists approximately 100,000 clones; over 75% were seen once.

The chain recombines TRBV6-5 with TRBJ1-4, with D unclear. The sequencing sample was made of peripheral blood. This receptor was identified in an older woman with acute or convalescent COVID-19. CDR3 sequence reads: CASSYSSGVEKLFF. In DNA, the CDR3 is TGTGCCAGCAGTTACTCGTCGGGAGTGGAAAAACTGTTTTTT.